This note documents a single T cell receptor (beta chain) sequence. Its antigen is still unknown. The sample originates from a study of lymphopenia after photon versus proton radiotherapy. Broader study findings: In patients who died, overall survival fell as post-nadir TCR diversity dropped more. Proton therapy kept repertoires fairly stable, unlike photons, which gained effector/memory cells. Survival link was tested only in deceased patients; proton benefit remains a possibility. After the lymphocyte nadir, photon-treated repertoires showed oligoclonal expansion, especially of CD8+ Temra cells.

Some clones are missing from TCRdb's copy, which holds only in-frame ones; the method was immunoSEQ multiplex PCR. The table records 70,000 or so clones, more than 75% of them present only once. The sequencing used peripheral blood, collected from a patient treated with photon-based radiotherapy. The origin of this receptor is an older woman with pancreatic cancer.

In DNA, the CDR3 is TGTGCCAGCAGTGAAGGACAGGTTCAGCCCCAGCATTTT. Protein: CASSEGQVQPQHF. The chain employs TRBV6-1 and TRBJ1-5; D possibly corresponds to TRBD1 (6 bases). There are 13 residues in the CDR3. V was pared by 1 base and J by 6 bases, with 7 bases between. Germline V gene data show CDR1 as MNHNS and CDR2 as SASEGT.